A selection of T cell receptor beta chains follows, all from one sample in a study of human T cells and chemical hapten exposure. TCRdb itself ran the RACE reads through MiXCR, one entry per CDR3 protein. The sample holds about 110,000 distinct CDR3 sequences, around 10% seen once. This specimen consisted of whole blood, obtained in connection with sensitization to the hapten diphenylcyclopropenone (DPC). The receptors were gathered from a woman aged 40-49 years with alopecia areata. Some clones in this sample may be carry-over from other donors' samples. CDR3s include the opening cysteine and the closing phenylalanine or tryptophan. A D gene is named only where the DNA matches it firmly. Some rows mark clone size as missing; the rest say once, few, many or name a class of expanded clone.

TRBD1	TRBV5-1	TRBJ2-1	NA	TGCGCCAGCAGCTTTGAGGGGACAGGGAACAATGAGCAGTTCTTC	CASSFEGTGNNEQFF
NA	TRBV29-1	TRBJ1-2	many	TGCAGCGTTGAGCGGGGACGCGGCTACACCTTC	CSVERGRGYTF
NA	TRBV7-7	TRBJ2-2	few	TGTGCTAGCAGCTTAGTCAGGAGGGGCCCGACTAACACCGGGGAGCTGTTTTTT	CASSLVRRGPTNTGELFF
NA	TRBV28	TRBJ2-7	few	TGTGCCAGCAGTTTGTTCGAGAACGAGCAGTACTTC	CASSLFENEQYF
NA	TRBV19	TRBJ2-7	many	TGTGCCAGTAGTACAAAGCGGTCCTCCTACGAGCAGTACTTC	CASSTKRSSYEQYF
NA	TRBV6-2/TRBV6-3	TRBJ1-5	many	TGTGCCAGCAGTTACGACGGGGGAGGTCAGCCCCAGCATTTT	CASSYDGGGQPQHF
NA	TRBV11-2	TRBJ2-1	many	TGTGCCAGCAGCTTAGAAGGCGTCTACAATGAGCAGTTCTTC	CASSLEGVYNEQFF
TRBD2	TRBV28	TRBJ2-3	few	TGTGCCAGCAGTTCGAGCGGGAGCCTCAAGAAAGATACGCAGTATTTT	CASSSSGSLKKDTQYF
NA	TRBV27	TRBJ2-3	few	TGTGCCAGCAGTTTAACAAGGAACCGGAGGGGCACAGATACGCAGTATTTT	CASSLTRNRRGTDTQYF
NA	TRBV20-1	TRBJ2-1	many	TGCAGTGCTAGCCCCTACAATGAGCAGTTCTTC	CSASPYNEQFF
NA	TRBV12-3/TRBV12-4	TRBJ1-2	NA	TGTGCCAGCAGTTTCCATCTCGATAGCTACACCTTC	CASSFHLDSYTF
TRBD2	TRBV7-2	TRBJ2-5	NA	TGTGCCAGCAGACAGGGCGGGAGGCGGGAGACCCAGTACTTC	CASRQGGRRETQYF
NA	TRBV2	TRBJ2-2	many	TGTGCCAGCAGTGTGACTGCTATCCTGGGCGGGGAGCTGTTTTTT	CASSVTAILGGELFF
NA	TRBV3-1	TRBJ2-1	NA	TGTGCCAGCAGCCAGGCAGCGGGCACCTACAATGAGCAGTTCTTC	CASSQAAGTYNEQFF
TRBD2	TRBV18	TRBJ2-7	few	TGTGCCAGCTCTGGGACTAGCGGGTACGAGCAGTACTTC	CASSGTSGYEQYF
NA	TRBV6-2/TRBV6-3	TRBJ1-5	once	TGTGCCAGCAGTTACTCTCGCACCCTTCAGCCCCAGCATTTT	CASSYSRTLQPQHF